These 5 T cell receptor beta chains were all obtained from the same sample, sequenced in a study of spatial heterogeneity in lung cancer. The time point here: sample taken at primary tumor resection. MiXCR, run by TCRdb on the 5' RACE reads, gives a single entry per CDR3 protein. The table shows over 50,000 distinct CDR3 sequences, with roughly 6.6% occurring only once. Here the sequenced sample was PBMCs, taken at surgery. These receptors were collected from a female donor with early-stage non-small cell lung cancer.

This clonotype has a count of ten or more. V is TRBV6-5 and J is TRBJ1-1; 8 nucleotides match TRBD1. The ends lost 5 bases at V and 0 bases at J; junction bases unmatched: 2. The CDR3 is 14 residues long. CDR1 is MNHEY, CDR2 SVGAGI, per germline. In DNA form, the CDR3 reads TGTGCCAGCAGTAGGACAGGGCTGAACACTGAAGCTTTCTTT. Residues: CASSRTGLNTEAFF.

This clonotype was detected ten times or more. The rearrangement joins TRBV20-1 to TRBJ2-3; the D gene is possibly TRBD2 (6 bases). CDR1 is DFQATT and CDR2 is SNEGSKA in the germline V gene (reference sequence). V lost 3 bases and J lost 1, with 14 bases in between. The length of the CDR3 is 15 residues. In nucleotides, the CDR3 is TGCAGTGCTAGGGGCCCAGTAGCGGGCACAGATACGCAGTATTTT. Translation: CSARGPVAGTDTQYF.

For the CDR3, the DNA is TGTGCCAGTAGTTTAGGACAGGGTCCCTACAATGAGCAGTTCTTC. Translating it yields CASSLGQGPYNEQFF. The gene calls are TRBV19 and TRBJ2-1; 8 bases line up with TRBD1. This CDR3 spans 15 amino acids. Per the germline V gene, CDR1 is LNHDA and CDR2 is SQIVND (reference sequence). Trimming removed 5 bases from V and 2 bases from J; junction bases left unmatched: 5.

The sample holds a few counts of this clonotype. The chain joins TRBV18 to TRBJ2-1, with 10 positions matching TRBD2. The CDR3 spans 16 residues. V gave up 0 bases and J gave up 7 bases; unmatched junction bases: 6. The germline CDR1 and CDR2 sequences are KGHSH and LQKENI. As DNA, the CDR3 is TGTGCCAGCTCACCACCCAGCGGGGGGGGGATTAATGAGCAGTTCTTC. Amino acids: CASSPPSGGGINEQFF.

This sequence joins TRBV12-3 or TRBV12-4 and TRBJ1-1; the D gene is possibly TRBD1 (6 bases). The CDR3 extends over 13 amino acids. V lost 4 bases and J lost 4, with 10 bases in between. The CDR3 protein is CASSSRGGTEAFF. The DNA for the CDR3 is TGTGCCAGCAGTTCAAGGGGGGGCACTGAAGCTTTCTTT.